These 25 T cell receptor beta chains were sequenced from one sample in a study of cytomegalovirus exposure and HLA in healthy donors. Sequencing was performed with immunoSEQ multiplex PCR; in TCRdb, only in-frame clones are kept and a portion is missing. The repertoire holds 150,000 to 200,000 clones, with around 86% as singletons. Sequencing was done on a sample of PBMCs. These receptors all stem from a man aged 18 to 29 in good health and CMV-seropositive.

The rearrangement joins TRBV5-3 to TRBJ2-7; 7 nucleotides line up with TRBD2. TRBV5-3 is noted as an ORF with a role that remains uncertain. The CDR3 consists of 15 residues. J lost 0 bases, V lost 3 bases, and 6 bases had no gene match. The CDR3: CARSSCGGPSYEQYF. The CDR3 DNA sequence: TGTGCCAGAAGCTCTTGCGGGGGTCCCTCCTACGAGCAGTACTTC.

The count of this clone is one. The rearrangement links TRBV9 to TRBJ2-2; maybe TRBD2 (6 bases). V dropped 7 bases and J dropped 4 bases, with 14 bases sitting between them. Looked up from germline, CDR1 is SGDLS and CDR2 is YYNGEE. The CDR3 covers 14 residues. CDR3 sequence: CASRTGTSTGELFF. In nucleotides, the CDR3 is TGTGCCAGCCGTACCGGGACTTCCACCGGGGAGCTGTTTTTT.

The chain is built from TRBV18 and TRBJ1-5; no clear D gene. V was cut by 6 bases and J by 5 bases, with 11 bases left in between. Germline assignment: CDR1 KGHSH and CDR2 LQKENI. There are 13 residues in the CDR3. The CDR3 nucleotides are TGTGCCAGCTCGTCAGGTTTCGATCAGCCCCAGCATTTT. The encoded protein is CASSSGFDQPQHF.

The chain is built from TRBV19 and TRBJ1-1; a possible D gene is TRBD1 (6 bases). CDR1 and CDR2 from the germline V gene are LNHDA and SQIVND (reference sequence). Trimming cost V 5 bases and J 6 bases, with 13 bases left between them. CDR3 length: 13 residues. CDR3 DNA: TGTGCCAGTAGTGCAGGGGCCGACGCTGAAGCTTTCTTT. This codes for CASSAGADAEAFF.

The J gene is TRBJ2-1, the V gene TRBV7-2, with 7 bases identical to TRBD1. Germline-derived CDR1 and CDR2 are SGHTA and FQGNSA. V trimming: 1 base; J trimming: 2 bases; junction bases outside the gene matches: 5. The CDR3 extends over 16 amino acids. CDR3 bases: TGTGCCAGCAGCTTAGACACCGGGACAGCCTACAATGAGCAGTTCTTC. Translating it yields CASSLDTGTAYNEQFF.

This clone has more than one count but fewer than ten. This CDR3 is CASSLTGTNTEAFF. The CDR3 coding sequence is TGTGCCAGCAGCCTGACAGGGACGAACACTGAAGCTTTCTTT. The chain carries TRBV7-3 and TRBJ1-1, with TRBD1 matching over 7 bases. Looked up from germline, CDR1 is SGHTA and CDR2 is FQGTGA. CDR3 size: 14 residues. V dropped 5 bases and J dropped 1; count of bases not matched to a gene: 4.

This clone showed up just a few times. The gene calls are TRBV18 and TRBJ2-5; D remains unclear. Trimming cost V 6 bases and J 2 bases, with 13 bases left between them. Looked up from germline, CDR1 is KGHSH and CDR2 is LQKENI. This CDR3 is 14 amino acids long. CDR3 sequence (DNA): TGTGCCAGCTCCACCAACACCCTGCAAGAGACCCAGTACTTC. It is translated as CASSTNTLQETQYF.

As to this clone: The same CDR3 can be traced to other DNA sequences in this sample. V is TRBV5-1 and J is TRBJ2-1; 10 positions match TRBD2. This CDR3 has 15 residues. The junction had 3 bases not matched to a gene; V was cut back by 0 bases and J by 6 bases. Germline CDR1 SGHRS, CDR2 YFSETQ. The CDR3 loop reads CASSLGTSGSNEQFF. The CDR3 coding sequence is TGCGCCAGCAGCTTGGGGACTAGCGGTAGCAATGAGCAGTTCTTC. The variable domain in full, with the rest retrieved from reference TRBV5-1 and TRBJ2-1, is KAGVTQTPRYLIKTRGQQVTLSCSPISGHRSVSWYQQTPGQGLQFLFEYFSETQRNKGNFPGRFSGRQFSNSRSEMNVSTLELGDSALYLCASSLGTSGSNEQFFGPGTRLTVL.

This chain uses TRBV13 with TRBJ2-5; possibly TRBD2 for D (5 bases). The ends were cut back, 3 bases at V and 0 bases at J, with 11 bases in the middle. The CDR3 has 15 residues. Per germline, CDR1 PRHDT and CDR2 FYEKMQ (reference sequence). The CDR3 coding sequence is TGTGCCAGCAGCTTCCCCAGCGGAAACCAAGAGACCCAGTACTTC. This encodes CASSFPSGNQETQYF.

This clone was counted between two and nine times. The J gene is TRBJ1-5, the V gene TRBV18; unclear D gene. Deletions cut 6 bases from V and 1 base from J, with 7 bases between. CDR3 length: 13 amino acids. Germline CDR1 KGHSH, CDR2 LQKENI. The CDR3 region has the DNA TGTGCCAGCTCCCTAAAGAGCAATCAGCCCCAGCATTTT. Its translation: CASSLKSNQPQHF.

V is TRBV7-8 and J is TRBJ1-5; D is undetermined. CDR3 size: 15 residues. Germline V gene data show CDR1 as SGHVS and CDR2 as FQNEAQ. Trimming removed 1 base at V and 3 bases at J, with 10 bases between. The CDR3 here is CASSLGWESNQPQHF. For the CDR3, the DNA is TGTGCCAGCAGCTTAGGCTGGGAGTCCAATCAGCCCCAGCATTTT.

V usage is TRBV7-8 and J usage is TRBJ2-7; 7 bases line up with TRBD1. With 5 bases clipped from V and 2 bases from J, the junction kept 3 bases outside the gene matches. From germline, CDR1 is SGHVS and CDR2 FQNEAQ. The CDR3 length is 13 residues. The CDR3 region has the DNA TGTGCCAGCAGCCTCCAGGGGGCCTACGAGCAGTACTTC. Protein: CASSLQGAYEQYF.

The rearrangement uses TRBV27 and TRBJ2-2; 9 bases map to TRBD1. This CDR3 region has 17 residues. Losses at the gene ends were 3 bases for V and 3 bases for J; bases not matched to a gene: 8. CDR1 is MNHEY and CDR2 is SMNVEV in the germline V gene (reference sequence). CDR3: CASSFLMTGGHTGELFF. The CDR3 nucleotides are TGTGCCAGCAGTTTCCTTATGACAGGGGGGCACACCGGGGAGCTGTTTTTT.

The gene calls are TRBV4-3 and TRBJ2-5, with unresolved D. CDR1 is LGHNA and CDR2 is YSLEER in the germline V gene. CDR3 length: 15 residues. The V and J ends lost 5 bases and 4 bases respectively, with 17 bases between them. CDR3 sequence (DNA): TGCGCCAGCAGCTACTCCTTGGGCGTCGCAGAGACCCAGTACTTC. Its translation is CASSYSLGVAETQYF.

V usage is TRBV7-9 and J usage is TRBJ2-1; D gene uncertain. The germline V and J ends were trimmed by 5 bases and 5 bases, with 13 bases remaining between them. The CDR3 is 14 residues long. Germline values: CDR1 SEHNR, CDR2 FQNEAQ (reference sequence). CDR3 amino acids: CASSPPRGDNEQFF. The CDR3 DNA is TGTGCCAGCAGCCCACCCCGAGGCGACAATGAGCAGTTCTTC. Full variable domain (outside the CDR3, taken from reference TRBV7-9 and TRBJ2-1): DTGVSQNPRHKITKRGQNVTFRCDPISEHNRLYWYRQTLGQGPEFLTYFQNEAQLEKSRLLSDRFSAERPKGSFSTLEIQRTEQGDSAMYLCASSPPRGDNEQFFGPGTRLTVL.

The CDR3 protein is CASSAGSPVSGANVLTF. CDR3 sequence (DNA): TGTGCCAGCAGCGCCGGGTCGCCCGTCTCTGGGGCCAACGTCCTGACTTTC. This chain joins TRBV5-6 and TRBJ2-6; D gene uncertain. CDR1 and CDR2 from the germline V gene are SGHDT and YYEEEE. The CDR3 has 17 amino acids. The V end was cut by 4 bases, the J end by 0 bases, with 14 bases between. Together with reference TRBV5-6 and TRBJ2-6, the CDR3 gives the full variable domain: DAGVTQSPTHLIKTRGQQVTLRCSPKSGHDTVSWYQQALGQGPQFIFQYYEEEERQRGNFPDRFSGHQFPNYSSELNVNALLLGDSALYLCASSAGSPVSGANVLTFGAGSRLTVL.

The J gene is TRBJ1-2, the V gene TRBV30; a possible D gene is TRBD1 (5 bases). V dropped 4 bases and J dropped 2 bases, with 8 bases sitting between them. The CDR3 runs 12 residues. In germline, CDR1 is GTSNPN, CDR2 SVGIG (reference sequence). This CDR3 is CAWNAGNYGYTF. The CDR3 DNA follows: TGTGCCTGGAATGCAGGGAACTATGGCTACACCTTC.

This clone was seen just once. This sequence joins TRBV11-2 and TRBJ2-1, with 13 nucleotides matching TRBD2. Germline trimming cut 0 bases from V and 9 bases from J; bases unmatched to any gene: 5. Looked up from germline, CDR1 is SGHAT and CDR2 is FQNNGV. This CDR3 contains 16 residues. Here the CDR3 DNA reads TGTGCCAGCAGCTTAGATCGGACTAGCGGGAGCGTTGAGCAGTTCTTC. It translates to CASSLDRTSGSVEQFF.

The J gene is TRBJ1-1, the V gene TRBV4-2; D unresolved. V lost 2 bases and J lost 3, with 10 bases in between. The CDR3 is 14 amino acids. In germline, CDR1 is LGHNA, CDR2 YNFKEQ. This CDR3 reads CASSQSHGDTEAFF. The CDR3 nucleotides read TGTGCCAGCAGCCAATCACACGGGGACACTGAAGCTTTCTTT.

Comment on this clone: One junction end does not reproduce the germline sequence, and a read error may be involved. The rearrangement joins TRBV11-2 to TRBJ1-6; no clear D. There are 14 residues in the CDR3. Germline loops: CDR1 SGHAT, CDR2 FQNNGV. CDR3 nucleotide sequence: TGTGCCAGCAGCTTAGAAAAACAAAACCTCTCTCTCGACTTT. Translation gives CASSLEKQNLSLDF.

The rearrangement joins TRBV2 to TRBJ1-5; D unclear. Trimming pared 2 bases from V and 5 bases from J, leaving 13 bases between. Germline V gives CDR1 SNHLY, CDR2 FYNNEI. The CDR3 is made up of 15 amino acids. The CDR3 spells CASSESGTAYQPQHF. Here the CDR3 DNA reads TGTGCCAGCAGTGAAAGCGGAACCGCTTATCAGCCCCAGCATTTT.

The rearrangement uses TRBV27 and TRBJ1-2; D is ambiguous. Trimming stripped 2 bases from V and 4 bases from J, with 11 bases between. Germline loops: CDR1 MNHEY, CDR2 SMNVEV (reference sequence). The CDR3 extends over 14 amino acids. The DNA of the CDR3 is TGTGCCAGCAGTTTAGGCGGGGAACCCTATGGCTACACCTTC. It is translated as CASSLGGEPYGYTF.

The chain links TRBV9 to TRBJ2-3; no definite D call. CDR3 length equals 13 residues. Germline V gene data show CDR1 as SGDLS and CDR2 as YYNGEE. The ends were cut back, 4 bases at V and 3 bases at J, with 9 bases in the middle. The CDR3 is CASSSGWTDTQYF. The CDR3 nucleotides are TGTGCCAGCAGCTCAGGTTGGACAGATACGCAGTATTTT.

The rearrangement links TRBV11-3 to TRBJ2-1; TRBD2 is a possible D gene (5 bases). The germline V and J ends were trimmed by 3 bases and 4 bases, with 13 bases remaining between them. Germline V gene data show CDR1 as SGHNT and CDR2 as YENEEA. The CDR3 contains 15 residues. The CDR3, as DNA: TGTGCCAGCAGCTTCAGATCGACTATATACAATGAGCAGTTCTTC. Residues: CASSFRSTIYNEQFF. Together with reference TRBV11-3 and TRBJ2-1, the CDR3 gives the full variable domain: EAGVVQSPRYKIIEKKQPVAFWCNPISGHNTLYWYLQNLGQGPELLIRYENEEAVDDSQLPKDRFSAERLKGVDSTLKIQPAELGDSAVYLCASSFRSTIYNEQFFGPGTRLTVL.

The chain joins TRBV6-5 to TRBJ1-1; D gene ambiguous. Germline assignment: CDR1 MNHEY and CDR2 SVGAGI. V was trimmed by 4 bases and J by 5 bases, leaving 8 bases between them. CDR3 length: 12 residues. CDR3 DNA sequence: TGTGCCAGCAGTTCTGGGAGAACTGAAGCTTTCTTT. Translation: CASSSGRTEAFF.